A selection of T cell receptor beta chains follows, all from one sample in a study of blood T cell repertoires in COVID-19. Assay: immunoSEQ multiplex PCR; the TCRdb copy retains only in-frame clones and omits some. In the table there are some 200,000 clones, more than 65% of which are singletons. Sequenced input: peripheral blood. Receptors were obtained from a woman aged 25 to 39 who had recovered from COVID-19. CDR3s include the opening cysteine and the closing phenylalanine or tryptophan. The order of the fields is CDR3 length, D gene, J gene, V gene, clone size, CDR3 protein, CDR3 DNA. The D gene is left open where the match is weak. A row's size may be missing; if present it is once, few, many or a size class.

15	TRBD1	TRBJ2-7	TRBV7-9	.	CASSSKGQGVDEQYF	TGTGCCAGCAGCTCAAAGGGACAGGGGGTGGATGAGCAGTACTTC
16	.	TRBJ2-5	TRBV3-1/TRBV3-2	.	CASSQVSGAWEETQYF	TGTGCCAGCAGCCAGGTGAGCGGAGCCTGGGAAGAGACCCAGTACTTC
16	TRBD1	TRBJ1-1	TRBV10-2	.	CASSDFEPGQGAEAFF	TGCGCCAGCAGTGATTTTGAACCGGGACAGGGGGCTGAAGCTTTCTTT
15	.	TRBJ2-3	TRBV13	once	CASSLGPRGSDTQYF	TGTGCCAGCAGCTTAGGTCCGCGAGGATCCGATACGCAGTATTTT
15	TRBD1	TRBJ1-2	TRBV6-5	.	CASSRPGQGDYGYTF	TGTGCCAGCAGCCGACCGGGACAGGGGGACTATGGCTACACCTTC
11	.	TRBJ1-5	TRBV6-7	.	CATEGNQPQHF	TGTGCCACGGAGGGCAATCAGCCCCAGCATTTT
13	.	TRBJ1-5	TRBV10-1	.	CASQGNSNQPQHF	TGCGCCAGCCAGGGGAATAGCAATCAGCCCCAGCATTTT
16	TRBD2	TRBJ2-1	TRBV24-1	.	CATSEELAGVASEQFF	TGTGCCACCAGTGAAGAACTAGCGGGAGTGGCGAGTGAGCAGTTCTTC
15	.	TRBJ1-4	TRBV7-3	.	CASSPERTGNEKLFF	TGTGCCAGCAGCCCGGAGCGGACGGGGAATGAAAAACTGTTTTTT
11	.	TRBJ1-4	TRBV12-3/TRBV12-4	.	CASSPSEKLFF	TGTGCCAGCAGCCCCAGTGAAAAACTGTTTTTT
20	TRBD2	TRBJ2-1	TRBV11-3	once	CASSSYWGLAGMSSYNEQFF	TGTGCCAGCAGCTCCTATTGGGGACTAGCGGGAATGAGCTCCTACAATGAGCAGTTCTTC
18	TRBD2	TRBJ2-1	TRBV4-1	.	CASSQVDLGLAGRNEQFF	TGCGCCAGCAGCCAAGTGGATTTGGGACTAGCGGGCCGAAATGAGCAGTTCTTC
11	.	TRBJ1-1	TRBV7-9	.	CASSPEVGAFF	TGTGCCAGCAGCCCTGAGGTAGGAGCTTTCTTT
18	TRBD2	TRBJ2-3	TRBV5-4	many	CASSAGLAGSRRTDTQYF	TGTGCCAGCAGCGCGGGACTAGCGGGATCAAGGAGGACAGATACGCAGTATTTT
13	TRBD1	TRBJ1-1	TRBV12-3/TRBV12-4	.	CASSWTGGTEAFF	TGTGCCAGCAGTTGGACAGGGGGGACTGAAGCTTTCTTT
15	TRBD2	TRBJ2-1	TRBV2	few	CASSRLATDFNEQFF	TGTGCCAGCAGTAGACTAGCTACGGACTTCAATGAGCAGTTCTTC
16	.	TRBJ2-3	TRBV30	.	CAWSLGASSNTDTQYF	TGTGCCTGGAGCCTGGGGGCTAGCTCTAACACAGATACGCAGTATTTT
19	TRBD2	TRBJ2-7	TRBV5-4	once	CASSSGLAGGPGFSYEQYF	TGTGCCAGCAGCTCTGGACTAGCGGGAGGGCCGGGATTCTCCTACGAGCAGTACTTC
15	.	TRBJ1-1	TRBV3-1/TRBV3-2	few	CASSQSWTANTEAFF	TGTGCCAGCAGCCAATCGTGGACTGCGAACACTGAAGCTTTCTTT
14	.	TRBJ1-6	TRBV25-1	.	CASSAQIQNSPLHF	TGTGCCAGCAGTGCCCAGATACAGAATTCACCCCTCCACTTT
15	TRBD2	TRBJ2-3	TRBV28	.	CASTFLAGAEGTQYF	TGTGCCAGCACATTTTTAGCGGGAGCCGAGGGTACGCAGTATTTT
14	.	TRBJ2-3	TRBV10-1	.	CASSEGASTDTQYF	TGCGCCAGCAGTGAGGGGGCCTCCACAGATACGCAGTATTTT
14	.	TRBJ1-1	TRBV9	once	CASSVTGMNTEAFF	TGTGCCAGCAGCGTGACAGGCATGAACACTGAAGCTTTCTTT
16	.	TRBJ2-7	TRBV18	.	CASSPPVTVSSYEQYF	TGTGCCAGCTCACCACCTGTGACAGTCTCCTCCTACGAGCAGTACTTC
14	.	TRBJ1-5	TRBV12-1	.	CASSFMSASQPQHF	TGTGCCAGCAGCTTTATGTCAGCGAGTCAGCCCCAGCATTTT
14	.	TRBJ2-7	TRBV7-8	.	CASSQTGGSYEQYF	TGTGCCAGCAGCCAAACCGGGGGATCCTACGAGCAGTACTTC
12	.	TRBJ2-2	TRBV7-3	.	CASSLGAGELFF	TGTGCCAGCAGCTTAGGAGCGGGGGAGCTGTTTTTT
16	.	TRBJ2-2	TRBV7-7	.	CASSPQTEPNTGELFF	TGTGCTAGCAGCCCCCAGACAGAACCGAACACCGGGGAGCTGTTTTTT
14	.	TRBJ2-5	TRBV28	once	CASSGPHSGETQYF	TGTGCCAGCAGTGGGCCCCACAGTGGGGAGACCCAGTACTTC
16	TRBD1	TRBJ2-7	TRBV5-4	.	CASSFSTQGAAYEQYF	TGTGCCAGCAGCTTCTCTACTCAGGGGGCGGCTTACGAGCAGTACTTC
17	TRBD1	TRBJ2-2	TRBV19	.	CASSYGDRGSGAGELFF	TGTGCCAGTAGTTATGGGGACAGGGGATCTGGGGCCGGGGAGCTGTTTTTT
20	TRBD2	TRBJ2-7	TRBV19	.	CASTLRPLTPTSGTFYEQYF	TGTGCCAGTACCCTTAGACCCTTAACTCCTACTAGCGGGACATTCTACGAGCAGTACTTC
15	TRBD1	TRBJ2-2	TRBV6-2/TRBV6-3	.	CASSSGQEDTGELFF	TGTGCCAGCAGCTCCGGACAGGAGGACACCGGGGAGCTGTTTTTT
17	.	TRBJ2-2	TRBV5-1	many	CASSLTPPGQNTGELFF	TGCGCCAGCAGCTTAACACCGCCGGGACAGAACACCGGGGAGCTGTTTTTT
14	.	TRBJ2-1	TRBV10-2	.	CASSGAMGSAGQFF	TGCGCCAGCAGTGGGGCGATGGGGTCAGCGGGGCAGTTCTTC
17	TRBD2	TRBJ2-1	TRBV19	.	CASSLKSGRGSYNEQFF	TGTGCCAGTAGTCTAAAGAGCGGGAGAGGCTCCTACAATGAGCAGTTCTTC
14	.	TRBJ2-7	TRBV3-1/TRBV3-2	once	CASSQGSPQGEQYF	TGTGCCAGCAGCCAAGGCTCACCTCAGGGAGAGCAGTACTTC
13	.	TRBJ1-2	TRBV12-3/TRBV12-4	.	CASSFATNYGYTF	TGTGCCAGCAGTTTCGCGACTAACTATGGCTACACCTTC
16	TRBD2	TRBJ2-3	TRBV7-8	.	CASSSSLAGLTDTQYF	TGTGCCAGCAGCTCGTCTCTAGCGGGACTCACAGATACGCAGTATTTT
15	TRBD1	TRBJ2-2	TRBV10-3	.	CAIRSGRGRTGELFF	TGTGCCATCCGATCGGGCAGGGGGCGAACCGGGGAGCTGTTTTTT
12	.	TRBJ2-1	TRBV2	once	CASEGATNEQFF	TGTGCCTCGGAGGGGGCAACAAATGAGCAGTTCTTC
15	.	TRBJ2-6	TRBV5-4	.	CASSPDRSGANVLTF	TGTGCCAGCAGCCCCGACAGGTCCGGGGCCAACGTCCTGACTTTC